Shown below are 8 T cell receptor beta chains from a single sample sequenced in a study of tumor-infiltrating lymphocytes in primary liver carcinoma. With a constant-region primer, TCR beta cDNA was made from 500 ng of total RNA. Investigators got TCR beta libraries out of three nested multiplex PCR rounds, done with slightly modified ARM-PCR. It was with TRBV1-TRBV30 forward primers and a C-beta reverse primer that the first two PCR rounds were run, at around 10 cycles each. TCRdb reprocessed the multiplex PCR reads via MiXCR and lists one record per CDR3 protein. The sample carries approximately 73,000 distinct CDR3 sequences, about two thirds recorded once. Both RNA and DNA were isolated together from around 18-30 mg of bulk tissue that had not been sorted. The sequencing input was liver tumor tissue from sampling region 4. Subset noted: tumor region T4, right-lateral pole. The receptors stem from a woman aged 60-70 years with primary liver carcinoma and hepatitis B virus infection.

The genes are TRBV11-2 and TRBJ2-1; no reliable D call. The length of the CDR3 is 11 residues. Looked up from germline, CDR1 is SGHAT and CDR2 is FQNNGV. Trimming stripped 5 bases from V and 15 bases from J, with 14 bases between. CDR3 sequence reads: CASSMALMSFF. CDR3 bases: TGTGCCAGCAGCATGGCCTTGATGTCGTTCTTC.

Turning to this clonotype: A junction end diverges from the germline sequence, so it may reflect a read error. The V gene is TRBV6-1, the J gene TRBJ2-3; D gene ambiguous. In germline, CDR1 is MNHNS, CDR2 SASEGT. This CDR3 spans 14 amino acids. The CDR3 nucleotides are TGTGCCAGCAGTGATGGTGACCCTACAGATACACAGTATTTT. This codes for CASSDGDPTDTQYF.

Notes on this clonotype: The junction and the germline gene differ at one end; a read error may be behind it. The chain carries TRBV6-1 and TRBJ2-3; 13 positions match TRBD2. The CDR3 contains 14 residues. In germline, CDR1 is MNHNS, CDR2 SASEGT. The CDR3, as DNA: TGTACCAGCAGTGGACTAGCGGGAGCAGATACGCGGTATTTT. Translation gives CTSSGLAGADTRYF.

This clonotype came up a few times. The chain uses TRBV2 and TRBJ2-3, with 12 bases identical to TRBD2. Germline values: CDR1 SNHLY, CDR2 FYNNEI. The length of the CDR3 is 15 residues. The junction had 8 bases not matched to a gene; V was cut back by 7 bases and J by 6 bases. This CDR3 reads CASNLAGGPGDTQYF. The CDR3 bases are TGTGCCAGCAATCTAGCGGGAGGGCCGGGGGATACGCAGTATTTT.

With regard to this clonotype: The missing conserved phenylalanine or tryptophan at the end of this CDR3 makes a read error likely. The CDR3 DNA reads TGCGCCAGTAGCCAAGAGGGGGTTAGCGGGAGGTTGAGAGATACGCAGTATTCT. Residues: CASSQEGVSGRLRDTQYS. The chain combines TRBV4-1 with TRBJ2-3; 10 nucleotides match TRBD2. In germline, CDR1 is MGHRA, CDR2 YSYEKL. CDR3 size: 18 residues.

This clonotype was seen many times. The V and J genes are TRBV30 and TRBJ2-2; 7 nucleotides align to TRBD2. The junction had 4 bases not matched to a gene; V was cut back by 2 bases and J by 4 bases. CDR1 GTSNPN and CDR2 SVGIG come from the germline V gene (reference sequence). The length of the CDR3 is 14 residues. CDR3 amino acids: CAWSRDYRTGELFF. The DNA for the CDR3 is TGTGCCTGGAGTCGGGACTACCGCACCGGGGAGCTGTTTTTT.

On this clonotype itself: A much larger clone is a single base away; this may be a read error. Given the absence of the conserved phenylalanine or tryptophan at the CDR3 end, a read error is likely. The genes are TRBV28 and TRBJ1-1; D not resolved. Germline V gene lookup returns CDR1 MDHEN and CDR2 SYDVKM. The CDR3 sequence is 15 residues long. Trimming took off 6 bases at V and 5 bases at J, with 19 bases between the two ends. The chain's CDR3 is CASRRPPPRGTEAFC. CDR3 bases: TGTGCCAGCAGGCGACCCCCACCGAGAGGGACTGAAGCTTTCTGT.

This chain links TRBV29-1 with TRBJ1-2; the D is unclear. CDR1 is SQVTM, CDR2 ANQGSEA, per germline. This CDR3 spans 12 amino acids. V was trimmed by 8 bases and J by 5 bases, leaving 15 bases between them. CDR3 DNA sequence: TGCAGCATCGGCGGGGATATGTATGGCTACACCTTC. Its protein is CSIGGDMYGYTF.